This entry features one T cell receptor beta chain sequence. As every portion of the isolated RNA was reverse transcribed, the sequencing read expressed TCRB transcripts. Reads from naive, central memory and regulatory T cell samples averaged around 3.5 million. TCRdb's table, derived via immunoSEQ multiplex PCR, lists solely in-frame clones and lacks some. The sample has fewer than 250,000 clones, 14% seen once. The entry originates in a study of beta chain features in type 1 diabetes. Trimming shortened V by 5 bases and J by 2 bases, and 9 bases separated the two germline ends. The CDR3 spans 13 residues. Germline CDR1 LNHDA, CDR2 SQIVND (reference sequence). Via the markers CD45RO/CCR7/CD25/CD127/CD95/CD27, stem cell-like memory, regulatory, central memory and naive CD4+ cells were sorted.

The sequence derives from a woman aged 40 to 55 in good health. The chain links TRBV19 to TRBJ1-2, with a possible D match to TRBD1 (5 bases). Sequenced: naive CD4+ T cells from blood. For the CDR3, the DNA is TGTGCCAGTAGTTGGTGGGGCAACTATGGCTACACCTTC. Amino acid sequence: CASSWWGNYGYTF.